The rows below give T cell receptor beta chains drawn from one sample of a study of T-cell memory formation after mild COVID-19. TCRdb independently ran MiXCR on the 5' RACE reads; one entry per CDR3 protein. The profile covers a few hundred thousand distinct CDR3 sequences, with roughly 10% appearing a single time and 20% to 25% taken by the ten largest. The sequencing sample was made of PBMCs or a T cell subset sorted from them (not recorded which). These receptors originate from a man aged 18 to 30 who had mild COVID-19 (a few samples of this study predate the infection). Cell type and time point are not known. Both conserved end residues are part of each CDR3. The D gene is left open where the match is weak. Only some rows state a clone size, as once, few, many or a class for expanded clones.

d_call	clone_size	v_call	j_call	cdr3_nt	cdr3_aa
TRBD1	few	TRBV6-2/TRBV6-3	TRBJ2-7	TGTGCCAGCAGTTATCATCCGGGACAGGACTCCTACGAGCAGTACTTC	CASSYHPGQDSYEQYF
NA	many	TRBV10-3	TRBJ1-1	TGTGCCATCAATTTTCAGGGCGGCACTGAAGCTTTCTTT	CAINFQGGTEAFF
NA	NA	TRBV7-2	TRBJ2-3	TGTGCCAGCAGCTTAGAGGGGATTACTCAGTATTTT	CASSLEGITQYF
NA	few	TRBV7-9	TRBJ1-4	TGTGCCAGCAGCAGACGAACGAGCCTGCGCGAAAAACTGTTTTTT	CASSRRTSLREKLFF
NA	NA	TRBV12-3/TRBV12-4	TRBJ2-5	TGTGCCAGCAGCCCGTACCGCCGGGAGACCCAGTACTTC	CASSPYRRETQYF
NA	NA	TRBV6-5	TRBJ1-1	TGTGCCAGCAGTGTGAGGGGTCTTGAAGCTTTCTTT	CASSVRGLEAFF
NA	many	TRBV29-1	TRBJ2-5	TGCAGCGTGCGAAGCCAAGAGACCCAGTACTTC	CSVRSQETQYF
TRBD2	many	TRBV11-2	TRBJ2-7	TGTGCCAGCAGCCCTCGACTAGCGGGTCCCTCCTACGAGCAGTACTTC	CASSPRLAGPSYEQYF
TRBD2	NA	TRBV5-4	TRBJ2-3	TGTGCCAGCAGCTCTCCGGGACTAGCGGGGCCACTTACGCAGTATTTT	CASSSPGLAGPLTQYF
TRBD1	many	TRBV4-1	TRBJ2-4	TGCGCCAGCAGCCAAGCAGTTCTGACAGGGGTTAACATTCAGTACTTC	CASSQAVLTGVNIQYF
NA	NA	TRBV5-1	TRBJ2-7	TGCGCCAGCAGCTTGGTGGTTCATCGGGCAGGGGCCGAGCAGTACTTC	CASSLVVHRAGAEQYF
NA	NA	TRBV4-3	TRBJ2-3	TGCGCCAGCAGCCAAGACGTGGGGGGGCTCTCTAGCACAGATACGCAGTATTTT	CASSQDVGGLSSTDTQYF
NA	NA	TRBV5-5	TRBJ2-7	TGTGCCAGCAGCCCGACCGGGCCCGACTACGAGCAGTACTTC	CASSPTGPDYEQYF
NA	many	TRBV24-1	TRBJ2-3	TGTGCCACCGGGGGCCGGAGCAGTCCACTAACGCAGTATTTT	CATGGRSSPLTQYF
NA	few	TRBV9	TRBJ2-5	TGTGCCAGCAGCATCGGGCCCGCCTGGGGCCTTACCCAGTACTTC	CASSIGPAWGLTQYF
NA	few	TRBV4-3	TRBJ1-4	TGCGCCAGCAGCCAATTACCAATACGAAAACTGTTTTTT	CASSQLPIRKLFF
TRBD1	NA	TRBV2	TRBJ1-5	TGTGCCAGCAGCAATGACAGGGGAAGCAATCAGCCCCAGCATTTT	CASSNDRGSNQPQHF
NA	few	TRBV12-3/TRBV12-4	TRBJ2-7	TGTGCCAGCAGCTCGGCCCCTTACGAGCAGTACTTC	CASSSAPYEQYF
TRBD2	NA	TRBV10-3	TRBJ2-5	TGTGCCATCAGTGAGGGGGTAGCGGGGGGGCCTGGAGAGACCCAGTACTTC	CAISEGVAGGPGETQYF
TRBD2	many	TRBV4-1	TRBJ2-3	TGCGCCAGCAGCCAAGAATTGACTAGCCAGGATACGCAGTATTTT	CASSQELTSQDTQYF
NA	many	TRBV12-3/TRBV12-4	TRBJ2-2	TGTGCCAGCAGTTTCCGGGGGCCCGGGGAGCTGTTTTTT	CASSFRGPGELFF
NA	NA	TRBV19	TRBJ1-5	TGTGCCAGTCAACTCTCAGAGGGTCGAAATCAGCCCCAGCATTTT	CASQLSEGRNQPQHF
TRBD2	NA	TRBV29-1	TRBJ2-5	TGCAGCGTTGGGGGGGGAGGAGAGACCCAGTACTTC	CSVGGGGETQYF
TRBD1	few	TRBV7-3	TRBJ2-6	TGTGCCAGCAGCCCACAACAGGGGGCGCGTTCTGGGGCCAACGTCCTGACTTTC	CASSPQQGARSGANVLTF
NA	many	TRBV9	TRBJ1-3	TGTGCCAGCAGCGTGTTCCCCGAAGCAGGGACAACTGGAAACACCATATATTTT	CASSVFPEAGTTGNTIYF
TRBD2	few	TRBV9	TRBJ2-7	TGTGCCAGCAGCCCCCGAGGGGCTAGCGGTACCTACGAGCAGTACTTC	CASSPRGASGTYEQYF
NA	few	TRBV7-9	TRBJ2-1	TGTGCCAGCAGCTTAGTTCTAGGGGTGGATGAGCAGTTCTTC	CASSLVLGVDEQFF
NA	NA	TRBV4-2	TRBJ2-3	TGTGCCAGCAGCCAAGATTTAGGCCCAAGCACAGATACGCAGTATTTT	CASSQDLGPSTDTQYF
TRBD2	few	TRBV25-1	TRBJ2-3	TGTGCCAGCAGTGGACTAGCGGGGGCAGGAGATACGCAGTATTTT	CASSGLAGAGDTQYF
TRBD2	few	TRBV7-3	TRBJ2-2	TGTGCCAGCAGACCTGAAGCGGGGGACCACACCGGGGAGCTGTTTTTT	CASRPEAGDHTGELFF
NA	many	TRBV5-5	TRBJ2-2	TGTGCCAGCAGCTTACGGGCGAGCACCGGGGAGCTGTTTTTT	CASSLRASTGELFF
TRBD2	many	TRBV4-1	TRBJ2-5	TGCGCCAGCAGCCGGTTTAGCGGGGGGCTATGGGAGACCCAGTACTTC	CASSRFSGGLWETQYF
NA	NA	TRBV10-2	TRBJ1-2	TGCGCCAGCAGTGACACAAGGGGGGCTGGCTACACCTTC	CASSDTRGAGYTF
NA	NA	TRBV7-3	TRBJ2-1	TGTGCCAGCAGCCTAGACAGCTACGATGAGCAGTTCTTC	CASSLDSYDEQFF
NA	NA	TRBV20-1	TRBJ2-3	TGCAGTGCCCGGACAGGAGGGGGCACAGATACGCAGTATTTT	CSARTGGGTDTQYF
NA	NA	TRBV5-1	TRBJ2-1	TGCGCCAGCAGCTTCGGAGCCTTGACCTACAATGAGCAGTTCTTC	CASSFGALTYNEQFF
NA	NA	TRBV20-1	TRBJ2-1	TGCAGTGCTAGATTCGGGCCTTACAATGAGCAGTTCTTC	CSARFGPYNEQFF
NA	NA	TRBV6-5	TRBJ2-5	TGTGCCAGCATCGACGGGTCCCAAGAGACCCAGTACTTC	CASIDGSQETQYF
TRBD2	NA	TRBV5-1	TRBJ2-5	TGCGCCAGCGGACCAGGACTAGCGGGGATGGGAGAGACCCAGTACTTC	CASGPGLAGMGETQYF
NA	NA	TRBV5-1	TRBJ1-2	TGCGCCAGCAGAAAAGACAGTCCATCTGGATACACCTTC	CASRKDSPSGYTF
NA	many	TRBV6-4	TRBJ2-1	TGTGCCAGCAGTGACTCATCAGGGGCGGTGAGTGAGCAGTTCTTC	CASSDSSGAVSEQFF
NA	NA	TRBV30	TRBJ2-1	TGTGCCTGGAGTAGACAGGTCGGCAATGAGCAGTTCTTC	CAWSRQVGNEQFF
NA	few	TRBV20-1	TRBJ2-5	TGCAGTGCTAGACCCAGCCAAGAGACCCAGTACTTC	CSARPSQETQYF
NA	few	TRBV7-2	TRBJ2-3	TGTGCCAGCAGCCAGGATTTTTTGGGCCGAAATACGCAGTATTTT	CASSQDFLGRNTQYF
NA	many	TRBV4-1	TRBJ1-6	TGCGCCAGCAGCCAAGAGCTGTCAGGGGTGGGCTCACCCCTCCACTTT	CASSQELSGVGSPLHF
TRBD2	NA	TRBV6-5	TRBJ2-3	TGTGCCAGCAGTTACGGGGCTAGCGGGAGCACAGATACGCAGTATTTT	CASSYGASGSTDTQYF
NA	few	TRBV6-2/TRBV6-3	TRBJ2-3	TGTGCCAGCAAATCCGCAGGCGATACGCAGTATTTT	CASKSAGDTQYF
NA	many	TRBV7-9	TRBJ1-1	TGTGCCAGCAGCGCGGGGCTCGCTGAAGCTTTCTTT	CASSAGLAEAFF
NA	few	TRBV15	TRBJ2-5	TGTGCCACCAGCAGAGATGGGGCCGTTCGGACCCAGTACTTC	CATSRDGAVRTQYF
NA	many	TRBV5-1	TRBJ1-5	TGCGCCAGCAGCTGGGAGGGGAATCAGCCCCAGCATTTT	CASSWEGNQPQHF
NA	many	TRBV11-3	TRBJ2-1	TGTGCCAGCAGCTCCACGAGAGACAATGAGCAGTTCTTC	CASSSTRDNEQFF
NA	many	TRBV5-1	TRBJ1-1	TGCGCCAGCAGCTGGGACGGACGCGGTTACACTGAAGCTTTCTTT	CASSWDGRGYTEAFF
NA	NA	TRBV6-1	TRBJ2-5	TGTGCCAGCAGTCCGGGGGAAATTAGGCAGGAGACCCAGTACTTC	CASSPGEIRQETQYF
NA	many	TRBV20-1	TRBJ2-5	TGCAGTGCCTCTCCCCGGGCCCTCCACGAGACCCAGTACTTC	CSASPRALHETQYF
TRBD2	NA	TRBV9	TRBJ2-1	TGTGCCAGCAGCGTAGACCAGCGGGACGACAATGAGCAGTTCTTC	CASSVDQRDDNEQFF
NA	few	TRBV15	TRBJ2-5	TGTGCCACCAGCAGAGATGGACGGCAATCCGGGACCCAGTACTTC	CATSRDGRQSGTQYF
NA	few	TRBV20-1	TRBJ2-5	TGCAGTGTAGGATTGGGAGAGACCCAGTACTTC	CSVGLGETQYF
TRBD2	many	TRBV12-3/TRBV12-4	TRBJ2-2	TGTGCCAGCAGTTTGGGAGGGGTCAACACCGGGGAGCTGTTTTTT	CASSLGGVNTGELFF
TRBD1	NA	TRBV5-6	TRBJ1-2	TGTGCCAGCAGCCCCGGGACAGTAACCTATGGCTACACCTTC	CASSPGTVTYGYTF